This TCR beta chain was sequenced during a study of blood T cell repertoires in COVID-19 (dated by TCRdb to the early 2020s). General notes on the study: Collaborator samples came from the United States, Italy and Spain and covered acute and convalescent phases of COVID-19. The material from the prospective study consisted of cDNA or gDNA derived from T cells, B-cell-depleted T cells, or PBMCs. A de-identified subject ID, COVID-19 status, age in years and sex were almost always included in the sample metadata. Samples were obtained from the ongoing ImmuneRACE study (first 160 participants) and from 1,254 subjects provided by 6 global collaborators. Deeply sampled blood TCRbeta repertoires from subjects exposed to, actively infected with, or recovered from COVID-19 were included in the dataset. Where HLA class I and class II types were available, the types were taken from metadata supplied by the sample provider, not from assay-based typing. A freely available public database, intended as a resource for researchers studying the immune response to SARS-CoV-2, is where the repertoires were released.

Regarding this clone: Which antigen it targets is not known. Base qualities are not at hand, and no much larger clone is one base apart.

One collaborating source in Seattle enrolled patients during active infection and followed them longitudinally through the course of disease. The collaborating institutions used their own protocols to collect whole blood in K2EDTA tubes. For TCRbeta analysis, collaborators shipped samples in one of three forms: frozen whole blood, isolated PBMCs, or DNA extracted from either of those sample types. TCRbeta CDR3 regions were amplified from genomic DNA using the immunoSEQ Assay, a bias-controlled multiplex PCR. Processing in the source paper ran as follows. The number of nucleated cells in each sample was estimated from the amplification of reference gene primers within the assay. Sequence reads were collapsed and filtered to measure the absolute abundance of every unique TCRbeta CDR3 rearrangement. For each sample, productive Simpson clonality was calculated as the square root of Simpson's diversity index across productive rearrangements. TCRdb carries this immuneACCESS record with in-frame sequences only. Its versions omit some clonotypes, under half of them owing to an unresolved V gene in the studies checked, with the rest unexplained. The V and J calls and the clone size are those of that table, but D and trimming were determined from the DNA. Present in this sample are about 90,000 clones, around 92% of which were seen just once. The top ten clonotypes cover 2.7% of the sample.

The research as a whole found: The amount of clinical and demographic metadata varied by source and participant and was provided uncurated.

The CDR3 runs 14 residues from the cysteine to the phenylalanine. CDR3 DNA only is kept here, 42 bases in frame from base 1. In the germline V gene, CDR1 corresponds to MNHEY and CDR2 to SVGAGI. The junction shows trimming of 2 bases on V and 6 bases on J, plus 11 bases between the germline ends. Recombination connected TRBV6-5 to TRBJ1-5; matching of 6 bases hints at TRBD1 as the D gene. The sample comprised peripheral blood. This receptor was obtained from a man in his fifties or sixties with COVID-19, enrolled during active disease. The CDR3 is CASSYRGGSQPQHF. The bases are TGTGCCAGCAGTTACAGGGGGGGAAGTCAGCCCCAGCATTTT.